These T cell receptor beta chains were read from a single sample in a study of graft-versus-host responses after intestinal transplantation. TCRdb keeps only in-frame clones here, not all; method: immunoSEQ multiplex PCR. Altogether some 45,000 clones are present, around 90% being singletons, with the ten largest covering 3.5% to 5%. Sequences were derived from PBMCs, sampled 524 days after transplant. These receptors all come from a human patient who received an intestinal transplant, so some T cells may come from the graft donor. Both conserved end residues are part of each CDR3. A D gene is named only where the DNA matches it firmly. Clone size is not always given. Where it is, it says once, few, many or a class for expanded clones.

v_gene: TRBV6-5; abundance: NA; d_gene: NA; j_gene: TRBJ1-5; CDR3nt: TGTGCCAGCAGTTACCGGGGCAATCAGCCCCAGCATTTT; CDR3aa: CASSYRGNQPQHF
v_gene: TRBV11-3; abundance: once; d_gene: NA; j_gene: TRBJ1-3; CDR3nt: TGTGCCAGCAGCTTGAGGGGAGAAAACACCATATATTTT; CDR3aa: CASSLRGENTIYF
v_gene: TRBV9; abundance: NA; d_gene: NA; j_gene: TRBJ2-3; CDR3nt: TGTGCCAGCAGCGTAGTGGCTAGCGCTAGCACAGATACGCAGTATTTT; CDR3aa: CASSVVASASTDTQYF
v_gene: TRBV5-1; abundance: NA; d_gene: NA; j_gene: TRBJ1-6; CDR3nt: TGCGCCAGCAGCTTGGCCTTAGGTCCAGGGAATAATTCACCCCTCCACTTT; CDR3aa: CASSLALGPGNNSPLHF
v_gene: TRBV19; abundance: NA; d_gene: NA; j_gene: TRBJ1-1; CDR3nt: TGTGCCAGTAGTCGGTCCTCCCATTTCTACGCTGAAGCTTTCTTT; CDR3aa: CASSRSSHFYAEAFF
v_gene: TRBV5-8; abundance: NA; d_gene: NA; j_gene: TRBJ2-1; CDR3nt: TGTGCCAGCGCAGCCTACAATGAGCAGTTCTTC; CDR3aa: CASAAYNEQFF
v_gene: TRBV9; abundance: once; d_gene: NA; j_gene: TRBJ2-7; CDR3nt: TGTGCCAGCAGCGCCAGGGAGAGGTCCTCCTCCTACGAGCAGTACTTC; CDR3aa: CASSARERSSSYEQYF
v_gene: TRBV28; abundance: NA; d_gene: NA; j_gene: TRBJ2-7; CDR3nt: TGTGCCAGCAGTTCGACGGGACGCGGCTACGAGCAGTACTTC; CDR3aa: CASSSTGRGYEQYF
v_gene: TRBV19; abundance: few; d_gene: TRBD1; j_gene: TRBJ1-1; CDR3nt: TGTGCCAGTAGTATGGAGGGACAGGGATCTGAGGCTTTCTTT; CDR3aa: CASSMEGQGSEAFF
v_gene: TRBV28; abundance: NA; d_gene: NA; j_gene: TRBJ2-3; CDR3nt: TGTGCCAGCACCTCCGGGCCGACTATGACAGATACGCAGTATTTT; CDR3aa: CASTSGPTMTDTQYF
v_gene: TRBV7-7; abundance: NA; d_gene: NA; j_gene: TRBJ2-7; CDR3nt: TGTGCTAGCAGCTTAGACCCCTCCTACGAGCAGTACTTC; CDR3aa: CASSLDPSYEQYF
v_gene: TRBV7-9; abundance: NA; d_gene: NA; j_gene: TRBJ2-1; CDR3nt: TGTGCCAGCAGCTTAGAGCTAGTAGGCAATGAGCAGTTCTTC; CDR3aa: CASSLELVGNEQFF
v_gene: TRBV7-3; abundance: NA; d_gene: TRBD1; j_gene: TRBJ2-1; CDR3nt: TGTGCCAGCAGCAAAACAGGGGGCCGATTCTACAATGAGCAGTTCTTC; CDR3aa: CASSKTGGRFYNEQFF
v_gene: TRBV7-8; abundance: NA; d_gene: NA; j_gene: TRBJ2-7; CDR3nt: TGTGCCAGCAGCCGACAGAATTACGAGCAGTACTTC; CDR3aa: CASSRQNYEQYF
v_gene: TRBV27; abundance: NA; d_gene: TRBD2; j_gene: TRBJ2-1; CDR3nt: TGTGCCAGCAGTTTTATGGGGACTAGAGGGCCCTACAATGAGCAGTTCTTC; CDR3aa: CASSFMGTRGPYNEQFF
v_gene: TRBV7-3; abundance: NA; d_gene: NA; j_gene: TRBJ2-6; CDR3nt: TGTGCCAGCAGCTTAACGAAATCGAGGTCTGGGGCCAACGTCCTGACTTTC; CDR3aa: CASSLTKSRSGANVLTF
v_gene: TRBV5-1; abundance: once; d_gene: TRBD2; j_gene: TRBJ2-5; CDR3nt: TGCGCCAGCAGCTTGGGTCTTTCGGGGGGAGAACTAGAGACCCAGTACTTC; CDR3aa: CASSLGLSGGELETQYF
v_gene: TRBV4-2; abundance: NA; d_gene: NA; j_gene: TRBJ1-4; CDR3nt: TGTGCCAGCAGCCAAAGCGACAGGACTAATGAAAAACTGTTTTTT; CDR3aa: CASSQSDRTNEKLFF
v_gene: TRBV5-1; abundance: NA; d_gene: NA; j_gene: TRBJ2-3; CDR3nt: TGCGCCAGCAGCTTGGCCGGAGCGCTCACAGATACGCAGTATTTT; CDR3aa: CASSLAGALTDTQYF
v_gene: TRBV4-1; abundance: NA; d_gene: NA; j_gene: TRBJ2-7; CDR3nt: TGCGCCAGCAGCCAAGACAGCTCCTACGAGCAGTACTTC; CDR3aa: CASSQDSSYEQYF
v_gene: TRBV2; abundance: NA; d_gene: TRBD2; j_gene: TRBJ2-2; CDR3nt: TGTGCCAGCAGTGAAGCGGGACTAGCGTTAAGGACCGGGGAGCTGTTTTTT; CDR3aa: CASSEAGLALRTGELFF
v_gene: TRBV7-6; abundance: NA; d_gene: TRBD2; j_gene: TRBJ2-7; CDR3nt: TGTGCCAGCAGCTTAGGTAGCGGGAGGATCTACGAGCAGTACTTC; CDR3aa: CASSLGSGRIYEQYF
v_gene: TRBV7-9; abundance: NA; d_gene: TRBD2; j_gene: TRBJ2-7; CDR3nt: TGTGCCAGCAGCTTAACGGGACTAGCGGGAGTCGAGCAGTACTTC; CDR3aa: CASSLTGLAGVEQYF
v_gene: TRBV5-6; abundance: NA; d_gene: NA; j_gene: TRBJ2-7; CDR3nt: TGTGCCAGCAGCTTGGGGGTTAGGGGCAACGAGCAGTACTTC; CDR3aa: CASSLGVRGNEQYF
v_gene: TRBV27; abundance: NA; d_gene: TRBD1; j_gene: TRBJ2-1; CDR3nt: TGTGCCAGCAGTACTACAGGGGCCTACTACAATGAGCAGTTCTTC; CDR3aa: CASSTTGAYYNEQFF
v_gene: TRBV6-5; abundance: NA; d_gene: NA; j_gene: TRBJ1-5; CDR3nt: TGTGCCAGCAGTTACTCGCTAGGGTCGGGTCAGCCCCAGCATTTT; CDR3aa: CASSYSLGSGQPQHF
v_gene: TRBV9; abundance: NA; d_gene: TRBD2; j_gene: TRBJ2-3; CDR3nt: TGTGCCAGCAGCGGTAGCGGGAGTGGCACAGATACGCAGTATTTT; CDR3aa: CASSGSGSGTDTQYF
v_gene: TRBV28; abundance: NA; d_gene: NA; j_gene: TRBJ2-1; CDR3nt: TGTGCCAGCAGTTCGGAAAGGGCCAGACACAATGAGCAGTTCTTC; CDR3aa: CASSSERARHNEQFF
v_gene: TRBV4-1; abundance: NA; d_gene: NA; j_gene: TRBJ1-5; CDR3nt: TGCGCCAGCAGCCAAGATTTCAGGGTAGGTCAGCCCCAGCATTTT; CDR3aa: CASSQDFRVGQPQHF